This paragraph reports one TCR beta chain. Its specificity is unknown. The data were obtained in a study of OX40 agonist ivuxolimab in advanced cancers. Background on the study: Ivuxolimab was administered intravenously to patients at 0.01 to 10 mg/kg every 2 weeks. Partial responses were achieved by three patients, of whom one had hepatocellular carcinoma and two had cutaneous melanoma.

Profiling relied on immunoSEQ multiplex PCR, and the TCRdb table lists in-frame clones only, not all of them. Of about 79,000 clones in the sample, less than 95% were seen once. V shed 7 bases, J shed 4 bases, and the junction held 14 bases outside the gene matches. This CDR3 region has 16 residues. The V gene's germline CDR1 is SEHNR and CDR2 FQNEAQ (reference sequence). Sampling of blood occurred at baseline, cycle 4 day 1, and cycle 7 day 1. General study points: CD4+ and CD8+ blood T cells expanded clonally by week 6 at 0.1 to 3.0 mg/kg.

The sample in question was CD4+ or CD8+ T cells sorted from blood, obtained in a trial of the OX40 agonist ivuxolimab. The TCR originated in an adult with an advanced solid tumor such as melanoma, head and neck, liver or kidney cancer. The rearrangement links TRBV7-9 to TRBJ2-7; 9 bases fit TRBD2. The CDR3 reads CASTPAREGIGYEQYF. The CDR3 coding sequence is TGTGCCAGCACCCCCGCGCGGGAGGGTATTGGGTACGAGCAGTACTTC.